The 28 T cell receptor beta chains below all came from one sample that was sequenced in a study of glioma-infiltrating T cells. Amplification of TCR alpha and beta CDR3 regions from RNA used iRepertoire nested multiplex PCR. Using its own MiXCR run on the multiplex PCR reads, TCRdb lists one record per CDR3 protein. The table includes 100,000 to 150,000 distinct CDR3 sequences, 24% detected once. The specimen was glioma tissue, nonneoplastic brain tissue, or PBMCs (not recorded which). These TCRs come from a human donor with low-grade glioma or glioblastoma, undergoing nonglioma brain surgery, or in good health (not recorded which).

A few counts support this clonotype. V usage is TRBV20-1 and J usage is TRBJ2-3; D perhaps matches TRBD2 (5 bases). Trimming stripped 3 bases from V and 6 bases from J, with 19 bases between. The CDR3 contains 15 residues. Germline CDR1 DFQATT, CDR2 SNEGSKA (reference sequence). The CDR3 coding sequence is TGCAGTGCTAGCGCCGCGGACTCGCCGTTGGATACGCAGTATTTT. Translated, it gives CSASAADSPLDTQYF.

V gene TRBV29-1 combines with J gene TRBJ1-2, with 8 positions matching TRBD1. Germline CDR1 SQVTM, CDR2 ANQGSEA. The CDR3 contains 13 residues. The J segment lost 2 bases and the V segment lost 6 bases, leaving 5 bases of the junction unmatched. The CDR3 spells CSVPTGGNYGYTF. The CDR3 DNA is TGCAGCGTGCCCACAGGGGGAAACTATGGCTACACCTTC.

This clonotype appeared a few times. The chain's CDR3 is CASSQVQPAKNIQYF. The CDR3, as DNA: TGTGCCAGCAGCCAAGTACAGCCAGCCAAAAACATTCAGTACTTC. The chain joins TRBV4-2 to TRBJ2-4, with D unclear. Germline V gene sequence: CDR1 LGHNA, CDR2 YNFKEQ. This CDR3 has 15 amino acids. Trimming removed 1 base from V and 0 bases from J, with 7 bases in between.

The V and J genes are TRBV24-1 and TRBJ2-1, with 8 bases matching TRBD1. This CDR3 contains 16 residues. Germline CDR1 reads KGHDR; CDR2 reads SFDVKD. The ends lost 0 bases at V and 6 bases at J; junction bases unmatched: 6. The CDR3 region is CATSDLDPGTGNEQFF. DNA for the CDR3: TGTGCCACCAGTGATTTGGATCCCGGGACAGGCAATGAGCAGTTCTTC.

This clonotype was seen once. This clone may be a read error of a much larger clone one base away. The chain uses TRBV20-1 and TRBJ1-3; unclear D gene. The length of the CDR3 is 14 residues. Germline V lookup: CDR1 DFQATT, CDR2 SNEGSKA (reference sequence). V gave up 3 bases and J gave up 2 bases, with 11 bases separating them. The DNA of the CDR3 is TGCAGTGCTAGTCGTGGCAGCCCTGGAAACACCATATATTTT. Residues: CSASRGSPGNTIYF.

This clonotype was picked up many times. The chain recombines TRBV20-1 with TRBJ2-7; tentative D call: TRBD1 (6 bases). Germline V gives CDR1 DFQATT, CDR2 SNEGSKA (reference sequence). V gave up 0 bases and J gave up 7 bases, with 16 bases separating them. The CDR3 runs 14 residues. CDR3 sequence reads: CSARDAGGQGEQYV. As DNA, the CDR3 is TGCAGTGCTAGAGATGCGGGCGGGCAGGGGGAGCAGTACGTC.

Note on this clonotype: A much larger clone lies one base from this, so it may be a read error. The chain couples TRBV6-2 or TRBV6-3 to TRBJ1-1; D is unresolved. The CDR3 is 14 residues long. Germline CDR1 MNHEY, CDR2 SVGEGT. Trimming took 10 bases from V and 3 from J, leaving 18 bases between them. Written as DNA, the CDR3 is TGTGCCATCATTTCAACCTGGGCGGACACTGAAGCTTTCTTT. Its translation is CAIISTWADTEAFF.

The chain carries TRBV24-1 and TRBJ2-7; D is ambiguous. CDR1 KGHDR and CDR2 SFDVKD come from the germline V gene. The V and J ends lost 5 bases and 7 bases respectively, with 17 bases between them. The CDR3 spans 14 residues. CDR3 bases: TGTGCCACCAGTGTTGCAACGGGTTACAATGAGCAGTACGTC. It translates to CATSVATGYNEQYV.

This clonotype has a handful of counts. V gene TRBV14 combines with J gene TRBJ1-1, with D tentatively TRBD1 (5 bases). Germline V gene sequence: CDR1 SGHDN, CDR2 FVKESK. CDR3 length: 18 residues. V was shortened by 0 bases and J by 11 bases, with 28 bases between the two germline ends. The DNA for the CDR3 is TGTGCCAGCAGCCAAGAAGGGGAGCATATCTGGGCACCGAGTGGCGCTTTCTTT. This encodes CASSQEGEHIWAPSGAFF.

This clonotype appeared many times. The chain combines TRBV4-1 with TRBJ1-5, with D unresolved. Germline lookup yields CDR1 MGHRA and CDR2 YSYEKL. This CDR3 region has 15 residues. V lost 3 bases to trimming and J lost 6 bases, with 15 bases between them. Here the CDR3 DNA reads TGCGCCAGCAGCCAGATAGGACCACTGGGTCAGCCCCAGCATTTT. Translating it yields CASSQIGPLGQPQHF.

There are a few counts of this clonotype. CDR3 sequence: CASSYQYSGANVLTF. Written as DNA, the CDR3 is TGTGCCAGCAGTTATCAGTACTCTGGGGCCAACGTCCTGACTTTC. The chain is built from TRBV6-1 and TRBJ2-6; D remains ambiguous. This CDR3 is 15 amino acids long. Germline V gives CDR1 MNHNS, CDR2 SASEGT. V lost 5 bases to trimming and J lost 0 bases, with 8 bases between them.

The rearrangement uses TRBV20-1 and TRBJ1-5; 8 bases agree with TRBD1. Per the germline V gene, CDR1 is DFQATT and CDR2 is SNEGSKA (reference sequence). The CDR3 totals 15 residues. The junction had 7 bases not matched to a gene; V was cut back by 2 bases and J by 4 bases. The CDR3 is CSARNAGTGNQPQHF. CDR3 bases: TGCAGTGCTAGAAACGCCGGGACAGGAAATCAGCCCCAGCATTTT.

This clonotype was seen ten or more times. V usage is TRBV11-2 and J usage is TRBJ2-7, with D uncertain. Germline CDR1 and CDR2: SGHAT and FQNNGV. Between the trimmed V and J ends, which lost 1 base and 2 bases, there was a span of 9 bases. There are 14 residues in the CDR3. The chain's CDR3 is CASSLALGTYEQYV. CDR3 sequence (DNA): TGTGCCAGCAGCTTAGCCCTAGGTACCTACGAGCAGTACGTC.

This clonotype occurred a few times. This chain connects TRBV14 to TRBJ2-7; either TRBD1 or TRBD2 may supply D (6 bases each). The CDR3 has 15 amino acids. Germline V gives CDR1 SGHDN, CDR2 FVKESK. V lost 1 base and J lost 3, with 13 bases in between. This chain's CDR3 is CASSQVGGHLYEQYV. Here the CDR3 DNA reads TGTGCCAGCAGCCAAGTGGGGGGCCACCTCTACGAGCAGTACGTC.

This clonotype was detected ten times or more. This sequence joins TRBV28 and TRBJ2-5, with D uncertain. V gave up 2 bases and J gave up 7 bases, with 8 bases separating them. This CDR3 spans 12 amino acids. The germline gives CDR1 MDHEN, CDR2 SYDVKM. The DNA of the CDR3 is TGTGCCAGCAGTTTACGAACCGGGACCCAGTACTTC. It translates to CASSLRTGTQYF.

There are a few counts of this clonotype. The chain joins TRBV24-1 to TRBJ1-2; 7 nucleotides match TRBD1. This CDR3 region has 14 residues. Unmatched junction bases numbered 5, after V lost 4 bases and J lost 4 bases. Germline CDR1 reads KGHDR; CDR2 reads SFDVKD. CDR3 protein: CATSEEDRPYGYTF. CDR3 coding DNA: TGTGCCACCAGTGAAGAGGACAGGCCCTATGGCTACACCTTC.

About this clonotype itself: Given a much more abundant clone one base away, this may be a read error. The chain recombines TRBV20-1 with TRBJ1-1; no firm D call. The germline V and J ends were trimmed by 8 bases and 1 base, with 11 bases remaining between them. Germline V gives CDR1 DFQATT, CDR2 SNEGSKA (reference sequence). CDR3 length equals 12 residues. CDR3: CSTLGPNTEAFF. The CDR3 DNA reads TGCAGTACTCTGGGTCCGAACACTGAAGCTTTCTTT.

This clonotype was counted many times. The V call is TRBV28, the J call TRBJ1-2; D not certain. The ends were cut back, 6 bases at V and 2 bases at J, with 4 bases in the middle. CDR3 length: 11 amino acids. Germline V CDR1 and CDR2: MDHEN, SYDVKM. The CDR3 region has the DNA TGTGCCAGCAGGTCCAACTATGGCTACACCTTC. Translation gives CASRSNYGYTF.

This clonotype was seen only a few times. The V gene is TRBV6-1, the J gene TRBJ1-1, with D hard to call. The CDR3 is 14 amino acids. V was shortened by 5 bases and J by 3 bases, with 13 bases between the two germline ends. Germline CDR1 and CDR2: MNHNS and SASEGT. The CDR3 region has the DNA TGTGCCAGCAGTCCGGACGTTCGATACACTGAAGCTTTCTTT. Translated: CASSPDVRYTEAFF.

The chain's CDR3 is CASIGQAADTQYF. DNA for the CDR3: TGCGCCAGCATCGGACAGGCGGCAGATACGCAGTATTTT. The chain is built from TRBV5-1 and TRBJ2-3, with TRBD1 identical over 7 bases. V shed 6 bases and J 4 bases; nucleotides not matched to a gene: 5. The CDR3 totals 13 residues. Per the germline V gene, CDR1 is SGHRS and CDR2 is YFSETQ.

This rearrangement joins TRBV7-9 to TRBJ2-1, with 16 nucleotides matching TRBD2. The CDR3 loop spans 19 amino acids. Losses at the gene ends were 5 bases for V and 3 bases for J; bases not matched to a gene: 10. Per the germline V gene, CDR1 is SEHNR and CDR2 is FQNEAQ (reference sequence). The CDR3 bases are TGTGCCAGCAGCGCCCCGGGACTAGCGGGGGGGCAGGACTACAATGAGCAGTTCTTC. This encodes CASSAPGLAGGQDYNEQFF.

The sample holds many counts of this clonotype. The rearrangement links TRBV20-1 to TRBJ1-5; D may be TRBD1 (5 bases). The CDR3 has 14 residues. The V end lost 0 bases, the J end lost 4 bases, and 10 bases lay between the germline ends. Germline CDR1 reads DFQATT; CDR2 reads SNEGSKA (reference sequence). The CDR3 is CSARDGGRNQPQHF. The CDR3 bases are TGCAGTGCTAGAGACGGGGGACGGAATCAGCCCCAGCATTTT.

The chain is built from TRBV7-3 and TRBJ2-1; D perhaps matches TRBD2 (7 bases). Germline V gene sequence: CDR1 SGHTA, CDR2 FQGTGA. This CDR3 has 16 residues. Trimming removed 4 bases from V and 5 bases from J, with 18 bases in between. The CDR3 region has the DNA TGTGCCAGCAGCTCGTACGCGGGGGCCGGGGACAATGAGCAGTTCTTC. The encoded protein is CASSSYAGAGDNEQFF. The entire variable domain, with the rest obtained from reference TRBV7-3 and TRBJ2-1, is as follows: GAGVSQTPSNKVTEKGKYVELRCDPISGHTALYWYRQSLGQGPEFLIYFQGTGAADDSGLPNDRFFAVRPEGSVSTLKIQRTERGDSAVYLCASSSYAGAGDNEQFFGPGTRLTVL.

Turning to this clonotype: Sequence at one end of the junction differs from germline and may be a read error. The chain combines TRBV20-1 with TRBJ1-5, with D unresolved. The CDR3 runs to 16 residues. CDR1 is DFQATT and CDR2 is SNEGSKA in the germline V gene (reference sequence). CDR3 protein: CSARDSGRPSNQAQHF. CDR3 bases: TGCAGTGCTAGAGATTCGGGGAGGCCTAGCAATCAGGCCCAGCATTTT.

The chain joins TRBV4-2 to TRBJ2-1; D possibly uses TRBD1 or TRBD2 (6 bases each). Germline CDR1 reads LGHNA; CDR2 reads YNFKEQ. The CDR3 has 16 amino acids. The V end lost 4 bases, the J end lost 4 bases, and 17 bases lay between the germline ends. The CDR3, as DNA: TGTGCCAGCAGCCTCGGGATGGGGGGCGGGTACAATGAGCAGTTCTTC. This translates into CASSLGMGGGYNEQFF.

This clonotype was seen more than once but under ten times. The rearrangement joins TRBV29-1 to TRBJ2-1; 9 positions agree with TRBD1. Trimming took 6 bases from V and 6 from J; bases not matched to a gene: 9. CDR1 is SQVTM and CDR2 is ANQGSEA in the germline V gene. The CDR3 is made up of 14 amino acids. CDR3 region: CSVEYRGQGNEQFF. The DNA for the CDR3 is TGCAGCGTCGAGTACCGGGGACAGGGCAATGAGCAGTTCTTC.

This clonotype was found once. The DNA of the CDR3 is TGTGCCAGCAGTTGGGGGTTTACGGATGGCTACACCTTC. As protein: CASSWGFTDGYTF. The chain carries TRBV12-3 or TRBV12-4 and TRBJ1-2; a weak D match, TRBD1 (5 bases). V was pared by 4 bases and J by 6 bases, with 12 bases between. The CDR3 spans 13 residues.

The sample holds a few counts of this clonotype. The chain combines TRBV18 with TRBJ2-1; unclear D gene. Germline V gives CDR1 KGHSH, CDR2 LQKENI. The V end lost 3 bases, the J end lost 8 bases, and 11 bases lay between the germline ends. CDR3 size: 13 residues. This CDR3 reads CASSPSLGDEQFF. CDR3 DNA: TGTGCCAGCTCACCCAGCCTGGGCGATGAGCAGTTCTTC.